Given below is one TCR beta chain in context. This specimen belongs to a study of shared clonotypes between healthy human individuals. Germline values: CDR1 SGHAT, CDR2 FQDESV (reference sequence). V lost 4 bases, J lost 1 base, and 1 base stayed unmatched. The CDR3 totals 14 residues. Terminally differentiated effector memory CD45RA+ cells were left out of the naive CD8 fraction, which was CD45RO-negative and positively selected for CCR7. TCRdb's table, derived via immunoSEQ multiplex PCR, lists solely in-frame clones and lacks some. The table records over 2,000,000 clones, 80% to 95% of them present only once.

Input material: naive CD8+ T cells from PBMCs. This TCR was recovered from a man aged 18 to 30 in good health. Some clones in this sample may be carry-over from other donors' samples. J is TRBJ2-4 and V is TRBV11-1; TRBD1 aligns across 7 bases. CDR3 coding DNA: TGTGCCAGCAGCTCCAGGGGGGCCAAAAACATTCAGTACTTC. Residues: CASSSRGAKNIQYF.